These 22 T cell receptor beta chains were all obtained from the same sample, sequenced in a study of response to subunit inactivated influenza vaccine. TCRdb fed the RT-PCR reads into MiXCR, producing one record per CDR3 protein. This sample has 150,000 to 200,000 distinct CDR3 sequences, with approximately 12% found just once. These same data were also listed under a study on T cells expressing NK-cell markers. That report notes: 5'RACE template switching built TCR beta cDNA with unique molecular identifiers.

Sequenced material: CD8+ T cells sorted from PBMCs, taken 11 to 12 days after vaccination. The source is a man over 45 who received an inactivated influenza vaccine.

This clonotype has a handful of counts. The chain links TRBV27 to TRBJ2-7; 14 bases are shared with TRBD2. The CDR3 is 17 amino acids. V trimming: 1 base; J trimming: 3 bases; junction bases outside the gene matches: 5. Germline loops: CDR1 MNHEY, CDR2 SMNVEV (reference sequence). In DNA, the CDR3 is TGTGCCAGCAGTTTATTAGGACTAGCGGGGGGTAACTACGAGCAGTACTTC. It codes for CASSLLGLAGGNYEQYF.

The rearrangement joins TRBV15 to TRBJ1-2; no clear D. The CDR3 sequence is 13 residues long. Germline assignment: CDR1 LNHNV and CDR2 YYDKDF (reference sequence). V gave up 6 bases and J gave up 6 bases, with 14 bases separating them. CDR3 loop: CATRRSREDGYTF. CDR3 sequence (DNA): TGTGCCACCAGACGCTCGAGGGAGGATGGCTACACCTTC.

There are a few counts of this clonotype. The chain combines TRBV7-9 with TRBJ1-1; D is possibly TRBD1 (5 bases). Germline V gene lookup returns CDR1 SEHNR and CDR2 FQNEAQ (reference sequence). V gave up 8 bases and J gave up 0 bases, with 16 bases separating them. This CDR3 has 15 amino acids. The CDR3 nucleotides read TGTGCCAGCGGTGGGGGTTTAGGGGTGAACACTGAAGCTTTCTTT. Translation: CASGGGLGVNTEAFF.

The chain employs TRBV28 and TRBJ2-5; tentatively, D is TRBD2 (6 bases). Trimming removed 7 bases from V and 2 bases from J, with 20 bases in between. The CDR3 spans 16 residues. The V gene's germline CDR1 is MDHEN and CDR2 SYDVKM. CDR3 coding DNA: TGTGCCAGCACGGGGGACCGGGACTTACATCAAGAGACCCAGTACTTC. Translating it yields CASTGDRDLHQETQYF.

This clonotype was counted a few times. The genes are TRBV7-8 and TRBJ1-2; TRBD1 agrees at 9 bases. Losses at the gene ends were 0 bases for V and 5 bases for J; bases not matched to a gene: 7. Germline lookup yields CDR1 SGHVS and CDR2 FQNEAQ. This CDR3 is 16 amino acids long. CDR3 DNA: TGTGCCAGCAGCTTAGCAGTTACAGGGGGCCGATATGGCTACACCTTC. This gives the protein CASSLAVTGGRYGYTF.

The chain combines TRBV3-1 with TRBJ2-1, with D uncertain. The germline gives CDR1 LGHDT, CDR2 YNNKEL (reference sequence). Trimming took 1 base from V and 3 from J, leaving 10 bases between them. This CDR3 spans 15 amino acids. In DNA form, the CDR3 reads TGTGCCAGCAGCCAAGTGTCAGGATACTACAATGAGCAGTTCTTC. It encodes CASSQVSGYYNEQFF.

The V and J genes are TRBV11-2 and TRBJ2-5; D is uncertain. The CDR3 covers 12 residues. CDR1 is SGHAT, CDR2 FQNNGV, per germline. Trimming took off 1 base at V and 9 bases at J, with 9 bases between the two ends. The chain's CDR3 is CASSLGASAQYF. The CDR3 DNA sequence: TGTGCCAGCAGCTTAGGGGCTTCGGCCCAGTACTTC.

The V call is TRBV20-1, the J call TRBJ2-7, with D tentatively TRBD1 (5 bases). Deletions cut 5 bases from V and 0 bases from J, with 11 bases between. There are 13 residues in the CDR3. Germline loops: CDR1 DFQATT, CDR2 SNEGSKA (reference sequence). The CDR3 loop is CSALDIRSYEQYF. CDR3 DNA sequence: TGCAGTGCTTTGGACATCCGCTCCTACGAGCAGTACTTC.

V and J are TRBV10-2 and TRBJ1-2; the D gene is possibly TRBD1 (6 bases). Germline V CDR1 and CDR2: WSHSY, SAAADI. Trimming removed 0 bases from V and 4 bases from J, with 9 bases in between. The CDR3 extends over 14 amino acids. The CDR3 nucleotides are TGCGCCAGCAGTGAGTCGGGGGCAGGCTATGGCTACACCTTC. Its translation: CASSESGAGYGYTF.

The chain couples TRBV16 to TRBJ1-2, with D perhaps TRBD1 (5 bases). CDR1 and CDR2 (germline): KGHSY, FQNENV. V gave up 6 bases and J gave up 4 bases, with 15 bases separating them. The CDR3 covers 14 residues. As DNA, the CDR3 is TGTGCCAGCAGAGGAACAGGTGGCGTCTATGGCTACACCTTC. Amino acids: CASRGTGGVYGYTF.

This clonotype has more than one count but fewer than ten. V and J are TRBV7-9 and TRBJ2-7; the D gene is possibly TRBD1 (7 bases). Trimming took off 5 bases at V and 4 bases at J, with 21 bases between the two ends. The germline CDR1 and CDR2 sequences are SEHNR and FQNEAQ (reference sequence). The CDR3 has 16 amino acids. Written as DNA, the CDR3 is TGTGCCAGCAGCCCCTGGGAGGAGGGGGCCGAATACGAGCAGTACTTC. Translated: CASSPWEEGAEYEQYF. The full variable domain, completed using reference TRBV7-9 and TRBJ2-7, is DTGVSQNPRHKITKRGQNVTFRCDPISEHNRLYWYRQTLGQGPEFLTYFQNEAQLEKSRLLSDRFSAERPKGSFSTLEIQRTEQGDSAMYLCASSPWEEGAEYEQYFGPGTRLTVT.

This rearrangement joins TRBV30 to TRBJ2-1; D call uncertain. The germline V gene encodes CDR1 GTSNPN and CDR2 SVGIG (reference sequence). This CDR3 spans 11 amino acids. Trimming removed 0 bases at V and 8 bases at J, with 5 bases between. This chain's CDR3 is CAWSVADEQFF. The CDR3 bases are TGTGCCTGGAGTGTAGCCGATGAGCAGTTCTTC. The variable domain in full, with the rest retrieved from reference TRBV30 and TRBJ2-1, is SQTIHQWPATLVQPVGSPLSLECTVEGTSNPNLYWYRQAAGRGLQLLFYSVGIGQISSEVPQNLSASRPQDRQFILSSKKLLLSDSGFYLCAWSVADEQFFGPGTRLTVL.

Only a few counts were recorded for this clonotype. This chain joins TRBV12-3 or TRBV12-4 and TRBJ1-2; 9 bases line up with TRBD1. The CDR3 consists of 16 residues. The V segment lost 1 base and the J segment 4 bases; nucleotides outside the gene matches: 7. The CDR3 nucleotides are TGTGCCAGCAGTTTAGGTATAGGACAGGGGAGCTATGGCTACACCTTC. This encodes CASSLGIGQGSYGYTF.

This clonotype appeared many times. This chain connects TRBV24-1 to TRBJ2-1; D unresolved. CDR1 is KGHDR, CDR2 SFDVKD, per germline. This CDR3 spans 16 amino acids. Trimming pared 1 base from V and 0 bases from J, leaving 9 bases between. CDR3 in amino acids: CATSDFGKSSYNEQFF. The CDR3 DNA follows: TGTGCCACCAGTGATTTCGGCAAGAGCTCCTACAATGAGCAGTTCTTC.

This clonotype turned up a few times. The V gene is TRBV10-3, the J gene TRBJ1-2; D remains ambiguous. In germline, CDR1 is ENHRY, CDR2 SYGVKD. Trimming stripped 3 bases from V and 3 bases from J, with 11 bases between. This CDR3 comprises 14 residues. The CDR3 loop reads CAISDISGHYGYTF. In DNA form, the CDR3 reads TGTGCCATCAGTGATATCTCAGGTCACTATGGCTACACCTTC.

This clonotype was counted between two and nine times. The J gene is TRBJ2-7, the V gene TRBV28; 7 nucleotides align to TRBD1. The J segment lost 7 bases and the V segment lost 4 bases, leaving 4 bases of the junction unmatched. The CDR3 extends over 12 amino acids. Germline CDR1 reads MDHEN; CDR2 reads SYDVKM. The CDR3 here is CASSSDRIEQYF. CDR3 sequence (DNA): TGTGCCAGCAGTTCGGACAGGATTGAGCAGTACTTC.

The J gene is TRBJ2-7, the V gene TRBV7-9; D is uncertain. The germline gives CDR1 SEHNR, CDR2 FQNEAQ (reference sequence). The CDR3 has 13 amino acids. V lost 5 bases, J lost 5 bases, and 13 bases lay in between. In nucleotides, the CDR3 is TGTGCCAGCAGCATGTGGGGTGGCGACGAGCAGTACTTC. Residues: CASSMWGGDEQYF.

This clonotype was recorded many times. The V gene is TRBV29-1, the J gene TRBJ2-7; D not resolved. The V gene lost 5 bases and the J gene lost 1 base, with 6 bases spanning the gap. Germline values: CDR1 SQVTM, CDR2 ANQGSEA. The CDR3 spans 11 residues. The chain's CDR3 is CSVLDSYEQYF. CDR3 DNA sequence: TGCAGCGTTCTGGATTCCTACGAGCAGTACTTC.

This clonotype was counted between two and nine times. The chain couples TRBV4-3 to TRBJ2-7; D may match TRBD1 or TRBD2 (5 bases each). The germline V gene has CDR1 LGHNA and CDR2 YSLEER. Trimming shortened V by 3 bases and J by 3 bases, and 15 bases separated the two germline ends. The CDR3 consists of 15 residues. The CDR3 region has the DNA TGCGCCAGCAGCCAGTCACCGGGGACCATCTACGAGCAGTACTTC. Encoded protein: CASSQSPGTIYEQYF.

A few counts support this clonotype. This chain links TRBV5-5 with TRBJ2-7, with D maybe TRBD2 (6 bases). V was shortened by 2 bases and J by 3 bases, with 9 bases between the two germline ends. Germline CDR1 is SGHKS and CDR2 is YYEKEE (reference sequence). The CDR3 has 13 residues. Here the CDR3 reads CASSFGGRYEQYF. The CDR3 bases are TGTGCCAGCAGCTTCGGAGGGCGCTACGAGCAGTACTTC.

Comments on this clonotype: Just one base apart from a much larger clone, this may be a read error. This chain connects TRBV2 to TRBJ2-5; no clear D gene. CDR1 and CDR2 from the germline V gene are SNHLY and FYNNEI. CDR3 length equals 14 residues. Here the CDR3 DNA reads TGTGCCAGCAGTGGGATAGGTATCCAAGAGGCCCAGTACTTC. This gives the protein CASSGIGIQEAQYF.

CDR3 nucleotide sequence: TGCGCCAGCAGCCAAGCGGCGACAGTGGTAAATGAAAAACTGTTTTTT. Its translation: CASSQAATVVNEKLFF. V is TRBV4-3 and J is TRBJ1-4; possible D gene TRBD1, 5 bases. This CDR3 contains 16 residues. In germline, CDR1 is LGHNA, CDR2 YSLEER. V lost 1 base and J lost 5, with 14 bases in between.